Listed here are 14 T cell receptor beta chains from one sample, sequenced in a study of post-analysis software for immune sequencing data. These TCRs' antigens remain unknown. Unique molecular identifiers tagged the TCR beta cDNA libraries. Via MiXCR, TCRdb re-called the PCR reads, giving one row per CDR3 protein. The sample includes a few hundred thousand distinct CDR3 sequences, less than 40% of them seen just once. Notes on the study in general: Included in a set of about five TRBV segments more frequent in patients than controls were TRBV5-6, TRBV5-1 and TRBV20-1.

Sequenced material: blood. Receptors originate from a girl between 5 and 17 years old with multiple sclerosis.

The chain recombines TRBV12-3 or TRBV12-4 with TRBJ2-7; 9 bases are shared with TRBD1. With 6 bases clipped from V and 1 base from J, the junction kept 7 bases outside the gene matches. The length of the CDR3 is 15 residues. The CDR3 DNA is TGTGCCAGCAGGAGAACAGGGGGCGTTTCCTACGAGCAGTACTTC. It translates to CASRRTGGVSYEQYF.

The genes are TRBV29-1 and TRBJ1-4; perhaps TRBD1 as D (5 bases). The germline V gene encodes CDR1 SQVTM and CDR2 ANQGSEA. CDR3 length: 12 residues. Trimming took off 4 bases at V and 3 bases at J, with 6 bases between the two ends. CDR3 in amino acids: CSVVQANEKLFF. In DNA form, the CDR3 reads TGCAGCGTTGTACAGGCTAATGAAAAACTGTTTTTT.

The chain carries TRBV4-3 and TRBJ2-7; TRBD1 is a possible D gene (5 bases). The V end lost 0 bases, the J end lost 4 bases, and 13 bases lay between the germline ends. The CDR3 contains 15 residues. The germline gives CDR1 LGHNA, CDR2 YSLEER. DNA for the CDR3: TGCGCCAGCAGCCAAGACACAGGCTTAATGTACGAGCAGTACTTC. Translation: CASSQDTGLMYEQYF.

The chain uses TRBV5-1 and TRBJ1-1; tentative D call: TRBD1 (5 bases). There are 16 residues in the CDR3. V lost 3 bases to trimming and J lost 5 bases, with 20 bases between them. Germline values: CDR1 SGHRS, CDR2 YFSETQ. The CDR3 here is CASSWDPGPLATEAFF. The CDR3 DNA sequence: TGCGCCAGCAGCTGGGATCCGGGACCCCTGGCGACTGAAGCTTTCTTT.

CDR3 protein: CSARTGYGYTF. CDR3 bases: TGCAGTGCTAGAACAGGCTATGGCTACACCTTC. The chain uses TRBV20-1 and TRBJ1-2; tentative D call: TRBD1 (5 bases). This CDR3 is built from 11 residues. Germline-derived CDR1 and CDR2 are DFQATT and SNEGSKA (reference sequence). Trimming took 2 bases from V and 4 from J, leaving 5 bases between them.

The genes are TRBV4-2 and TRBJ1-5, with D possibly matching TRBD1 (5 bases). The length of the CDR3 is 15 residues. CDR1 is LGHNA and CDR2 is YNFKEQ in the germline V gene. The V and J ends lost 8 bases and 3 bases respectively, with 17 bases between them. The CDR3 protein is CASGGGSGSNQPQHF. In DNA, the CDR3 is TGTGCCAGCGGCGGAGGGTCAGGGTCCAATCAGCCCCAGCATTTT.

This sequence joins TRBV29-1 and TRBJ2-3; TRBD1 matches at 7 bases. The germline V gene encodes CDR1 SQVTM and CDR2 ANQGSEA. This CDR3 spans 17 amino acids. With 3 bases clipped from V and 2 bases from J, the junction kept 14 bases outside the gene matches. CDR3 coding DNA: TGCAGCGTTGAGGAGTTGTGGGACAGCCTAATCACAGATACGCAGTATTTT. It yields the protein CSVEELWDSLITDTQYF.

The J gene is TRBJ1-2, the V gene TRBV12-3 or TRBV12-4; 10 nucleotides align to TRBD1. Trimming took 6 bases from V and 5 from J; bases not matched to a gene: 6. The CDR3 sequence is 14 residues long. CDR3 region: CASRGQGRGYGYTF. CDR3 sequence (DNA): TGTGCCAGCAGGGGACAGGGGAGGGGGTATGGCTACACCTTC.

The V and J genes are TRBV12-3 or TRBV12-4 and TRBJ2-5; D call uncertain. The CDR3 covers 14 residues. V was trimmed by 7 bases and J by 2 bases, leaving 14 bases between them. The CDR3 loop is CASTIKAFQETQYF. CDR3 in DNA: TGTGCCAGCACAATCAAGGCGTTTCAAGAGACCCAGTACTTC.

The chain uses TRBV6-1 and TRBJ2-7, with D possibly called TRBD1 or TRBD2 (5 bases each). Germline lookup yields CDR1 MNHNS and CDR2 SASEGT. This CDR3 has 15 residues. Trimming pared 2 bases from V and 3 bases from J, leaving 14 bases between. The chain's CDR3 is CASSERGARHYEQYF. DNA of the CDR3: TGTGCCAGCAGTGAAAGGGGAGCTAGGCACTACGAGCAGTACTTC.

In this sample, this clonotype turned up a few times. The chain couples TRBV6-5 to TRBJ1-4; D gene unclear. The V and J ends lost 6 bases and 0 bases respectively, with 8 bases between them. The germline V gene encodes CDR1 MNHEY and CDR2 SVGAGI. This CDR3 has 14 residues. Here the CDR3 reads CASRGGSTNEKLFF. In DNA, the CDR3 is TGTGCCAGCAGGGGAGGGTCAACTAATGAAAAACTGTTTTTT.

Remarks on this clonotype: At one boundary the junction diverges from the germline segment, which might be a read error. This chain uses TRBV29-1 with TRBJ2-3, with 9 bases aligning to TRBD1. CDR3 length: 16 amino acids. Germline-derived CDR1 and CDR2 are SQVTM and ANQGSEA. The CDR3 DNA reads TGCAGCGTCGAAGCTCCCGGGACAGGGACCCCAGATACGCAGTATTTT. The encoded protein is CSVEAPGTGTPDTQYF.

The V and J genes are TRBV28 and TRBJ1-6; D call uncertain. Germline CDR1 is MDHEN and CDR2 is SYDVKM. There are 11 residues in the CDR3. The CDR3 nucleotides are TGTGCACCCGGGAGAAATTCACCCCTCCACTTT. Its translation is CAPGRNSPLHF.

For the CDR3, the DNA is TGTGCCAGCAGCTTGGTTGATCAGCCCCAGCATTTT. Protein product: CASSLVDQPQHF. This chain joins TRBV5-6 and TRBJ1-5; D is ambiguous. There are 12 residues in the CDR3. The germline V gene encodes CDR1 SGHDT and CDR2 YYEEEE. The V gene lost 0 bases and the J gene lost 5 bases, with 3 bases spanning the gap.